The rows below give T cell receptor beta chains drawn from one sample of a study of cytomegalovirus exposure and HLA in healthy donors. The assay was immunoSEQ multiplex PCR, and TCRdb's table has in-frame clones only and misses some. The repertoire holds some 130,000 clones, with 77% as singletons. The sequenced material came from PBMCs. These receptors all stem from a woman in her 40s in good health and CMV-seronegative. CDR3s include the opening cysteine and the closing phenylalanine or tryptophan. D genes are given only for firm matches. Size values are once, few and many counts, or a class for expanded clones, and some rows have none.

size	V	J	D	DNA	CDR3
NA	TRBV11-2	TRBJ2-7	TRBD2	TGTGCCAGCAGCTTCGGGAGGGGAACCGCCTACGAGCAGTACTTC	CASSFGRGTAYEQYF
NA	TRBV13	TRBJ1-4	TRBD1	TGTGCCAGCAGCTCGAGGGATTCAGGGGGCGTTGAAAAACTGTTTTTT	CASSSRDSGGVEKLFF
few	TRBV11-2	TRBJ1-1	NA	TGTGCCAGCAGCTTAGATCGGACTGAAGCTTTCTTT	CASSLDRTEAFF
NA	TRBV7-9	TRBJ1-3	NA	TGTGCCAGCAGCCTACGGGACACCCAATCTGGAAACACCATATATTTT	CASSLRDTQSGNTIYF
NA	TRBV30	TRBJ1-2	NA	TGTGCCTGGGAAGGAGGAGGGAACTATGGCTACACCTTC	CAWEGGGNYGYTF
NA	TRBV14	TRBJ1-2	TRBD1	TGTGCCAGCAGCCGACCCGGGACAGCAAACTATGGCTACACCTTC	CASSRPGTANYGYTF
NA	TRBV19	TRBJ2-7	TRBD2	TGTGCCAGTAACTTGGGACTAGCGGATTACGAGCAGTACTTC	CASNLGLADYEQYF
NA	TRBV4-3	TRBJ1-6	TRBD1	TGCGCCAGCAGCCAAGAGACAGGGACCAATTCACCCCTCCACTTT	CASSQETGTNSPLHF
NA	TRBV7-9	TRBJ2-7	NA	TGTGCCAGCAGCGATGCTCGACAGCTGTCCTACGAGCAGTACTTC	CASSDARQLSYEQYF
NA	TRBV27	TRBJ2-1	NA	TGTGCCAGCAGTTTGGGAGAAACTACCAGCTCCTACAATGAGCAGTTCTTC	CASSLGETTSSYNEQFF
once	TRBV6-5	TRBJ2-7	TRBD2	TGTGCCAGCAGTTACTCGACTAGCGGGGGGACCTACGAGCAGTACTTC	CASSYSTSGGTYEQYF
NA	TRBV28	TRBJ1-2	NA	TGTGCCATATCCGTGGGCCTCGATGGCTACACCTTC	CAISVGLDGYTF
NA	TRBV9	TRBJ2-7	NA	TGTGCCAGCAGCGTAGAGGACAGTACCTACGAGCAGTACTTC	CASSVEDSTYEQYF
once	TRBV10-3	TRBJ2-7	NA	TGTGCCATCAGTGAAGGGGGCTACGAGCAGTACTTC	CAISEGGYEQYF
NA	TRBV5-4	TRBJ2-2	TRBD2	TGTGCCAGCAGCTTCGGACTAGATTGGGTCGGGGAGCTGTTTTTT	CASSFGLDWVGELFF
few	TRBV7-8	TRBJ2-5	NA	TGTGCCAGCAGCTTAGCGTCCCAGATCGTTGAGACCCAGTACTTC	CASSLASQIVETQYF
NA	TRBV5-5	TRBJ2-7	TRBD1	TGTGCCAGCAGCTTGGACGGGACAGGGGCCTACGAGCAGTACTTC	CASSLDGTGAYEQYF
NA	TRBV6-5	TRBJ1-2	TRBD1	TGTGCCAGCAGTGGACAGGGCTATGGCTACACCTTC	CASSGQGYGYTF
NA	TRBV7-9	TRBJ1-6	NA	TGTGCCAGCAGCTTAGCGGGCAGGGGTGACTCACCCCTCCACTTT	CASSLAGRGDSPLHF
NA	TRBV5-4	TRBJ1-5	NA	TGTGCCAGCAGCTTACCCGGAGGATTTTACCAGCCCCAGCATTTT	CASSLPGGFYQPQHF
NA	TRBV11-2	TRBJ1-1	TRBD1	TGTGCCAGCAGCTTCCGACAGGGTAACACTGAAGCTTTCTTT	CASSFRQGNTEAFF
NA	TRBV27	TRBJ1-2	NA	TGTGCCAGCAGCTCCCCCCGGGTTAACTATGGCTACACCTTC	CASSSPRVNYGYTF
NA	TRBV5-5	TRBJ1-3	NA	TGTGCCAGCAGCCTCCCCTCCCAGATCTCTGGAAACACCATATATTTT	CASSLPSQISGNTIYF
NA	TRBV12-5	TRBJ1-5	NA	TGTGCTACTCTCCGGGAGGATCAGCCCCAGCATTTT	CATLREDQPQHF
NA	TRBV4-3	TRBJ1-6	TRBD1	TGCGCCAGCAGCCAATCACAGGGGCCCCTCCACTTT	CASSQSQGPLHF
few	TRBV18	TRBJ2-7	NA	TGTGCCAGCTCACAGCTCGGGGGCGAGCAGTACTTC	CASSQLGGEQYF
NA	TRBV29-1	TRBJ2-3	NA	TGCAGCGTTGACAGGGGGGACGCAGATACGCAGTATTTT	CSVDRGDADTQYF
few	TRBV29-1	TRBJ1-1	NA	TGCAGCGTTGAAGGGATCCAGGCAGAAGCTTTCTTT	CSVEGIQAEAFF
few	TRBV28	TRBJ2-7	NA	TGTGCCAGCAGCTCCAGCGGCACGATCGAGCAGTACTTC	CASSSSGTIEQYF
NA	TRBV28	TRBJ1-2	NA	TGTGCCAGCAGGCCTACCGGGGGGCAGCACTATGGCTACACCTTC	CASRPTGGQHYGYTF
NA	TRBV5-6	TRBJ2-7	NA	TGTGCCAGCAGCTTTTGGGGGGACTCCTACGAGCAGTACTTC	CASSFWGDSYEQYF
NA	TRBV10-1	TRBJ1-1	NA	TGCGCCAGCAGTGGACACCCCAACACTGAAGCTTTCTTT	CASSGHPNTEAFF
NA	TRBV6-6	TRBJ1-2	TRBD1	TGTGCCAGCAGTCTCCGACAGGGGAATAATGGCTACACCTTC	CASSLRQGNNGYTF
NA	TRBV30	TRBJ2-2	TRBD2	TGTGCCTGGAAACGGCGGGGGGGCGGCACCGGGGAGCTGTTTTTT	CAWKRRGGGTGELFF
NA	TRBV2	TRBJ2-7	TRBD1	TGTGCCAGCAGGCGGGCCGGACAGGGACCCTCCTACGAGCAGTACTTC	CASRRAGQGPSYEQYF
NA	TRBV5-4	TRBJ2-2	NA	TGTGCCAGCAGAAAAGGTGAGGGCGGGGAGCTGTTTTTT	CASRKGEGGELFF
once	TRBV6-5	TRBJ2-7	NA	TGTGCCAGCAGTTCCCCCACAGTATCCCACTCCTACGAGCAGTACTTC	CASSSPTVSHSYEQYF
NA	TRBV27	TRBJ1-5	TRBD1	TGTGCCAGCAGTCTCGGGACAGGGACTACCAATCAGCCCCAGCATTTT	CASSLGTGTTNQPQHF
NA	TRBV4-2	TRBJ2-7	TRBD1	TGTGCCAGCAGCTTCGGGACAGGGCAGTACGAGCAGTACTTC	CASSFGTGQYEQYF
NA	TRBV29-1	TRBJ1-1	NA	TGCAGCCATGGACAATTCGAAGCTTTCTTT	CSHGQFEAFF
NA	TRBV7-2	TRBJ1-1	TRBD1	TGTGCCAGCAGCTTAGCGGACAGGGGGCGGGTCACTGAAGCTTTCTTT	CASSLADRGRVTEAFF
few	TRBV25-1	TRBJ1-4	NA	TGTGCCAGCAGTGAGTTGGGGGCCCCCGGGAAACTGTTTTTT	CASSELGAPGKLFF
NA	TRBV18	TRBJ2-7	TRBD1	TGTGCCAGCTCACCCGACAGGGAAGACGAGCAGTACTTC	CASSPDREDEQYF
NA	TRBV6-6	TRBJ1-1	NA	TGTGCCAGCACCCCTGGAGCGACTGAAGCTTTCTTT	CASTPGATEAFF
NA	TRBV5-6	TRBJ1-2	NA	TGTGCCAGCAGCAGGGGACTGCTCCTCTATGGCTACACCTTC	CASSRGLLLYGYTF
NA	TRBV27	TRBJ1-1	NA	TGTGCCAGCAGTTTTCTTGGGCGCCGGACTGAAGCTTTCTTT	CASSFLGRRTEAFF
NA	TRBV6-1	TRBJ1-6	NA	TGTGCCAGTTCTACGGAGAGCTCCTATAATTCACCCCTCCACTTT	CASSTESSYNSPLHF
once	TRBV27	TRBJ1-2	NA	TGTGCCAGCAGCTTTCGACAGGAGCCTAACTATGGCTACACCTTC	CASSFRQEPNYGYTF
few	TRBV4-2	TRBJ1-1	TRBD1	TGTGCCAGCAGCCAAGATCGAGACAGGGAGATAGACACTGAAGCTTTCTTT	CASSQDRDREIDTEAFF
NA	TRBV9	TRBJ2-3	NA	TGTGCCAGCAGCGCCCCTGCCGGCGTAGGGGGTACGCAGTATTTT	CASSAPAGVGGTQYF
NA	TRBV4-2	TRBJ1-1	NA	TGTGCCAGTACATTCGCCAGGGCGCTAATGAACACTGAAGCTTTCTTT	CASTFARALMNTEAFF
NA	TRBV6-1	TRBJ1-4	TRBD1	TGTGCCAGCAGTGAAGCGAGGACAGGGGCTAATGAAAAACTGTTTTTT	CASSEARTGANEKLFF
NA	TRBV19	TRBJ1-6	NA	TGTGCCAGTAGTATCGGGTCTCCTAGGGGCTCCTATAATTCACCCCTCCACTTT	CASSIGSPRGSYNSPLHF
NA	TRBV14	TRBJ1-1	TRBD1	TGTGCCAGCACGGGGACAGGGGTGTTTGGCACTGAAGCTTTCTTT	CASTGTGVFGTEAFF
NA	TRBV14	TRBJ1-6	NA	TGTGCCAGCAGCCAACTGTTAGTGAATTCACCCCTCCACTTT	CASSQLLVNSPLHF
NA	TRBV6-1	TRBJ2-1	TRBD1	TGTGCCAGCAGTGGAGGGACAGTCGTCAATGAGCAGTTCTTC	CASSGGTVVNEQFF
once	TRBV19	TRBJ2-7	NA	TGTGCCAGTAGTATAACCAGCCCCAGGGTCAACGAGCAGTACTTC	CASSITSPRVNEQYF
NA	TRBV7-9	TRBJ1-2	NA	TGTGCCAGCAGCTTACAGAACTATGGCTACACCTTC	CASSLQNYGYTF
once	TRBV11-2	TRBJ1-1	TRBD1	TGTGCCAGCAGCTTAGAGACTCGGGACAGGAACACTGAAGCTTTCTTT	CASSLETRDRNTEAFF
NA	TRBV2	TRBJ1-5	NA	TGTGCCAGCAGAGCTACAGGGAGCAATCAGCCCCAGCATTTT	CASRATGSNQPQHF